Given below is one T cell receptor (beta chain) in context. What it binds is unknown. Method: immunoSEQ multiplex PCR; TCRdb's copy keeps in-frame clones and lacks some. In the table there are tens of thousands of clones, 75% to 90% of which are singletons. The data are from a study of graft-versus-host responses after intestinal transplantation. On the study more broadly: Multivisceral, liver-intestinal, or isolated intestinal transplants were received by the recipients.

The CDR3 is 15 amino acids. V lost 5 bases to trimming and J lost 2 bases; unmatched junction nucleotides: 6. In germline, CDR1 is SGHAT, CDR2 FQNNGV. General study points: The recipient marrow held GvH clones, and some of them showed up first in ileum or blood. Allograft clonal ratios (graft-versus-host to host-versus-graft) were high in patients who had graft-donor T cell macrochimerism. The highest levels of circulating GvH clones went along with early declines in HvG clones after transplant.

This sequence was found in a human patient who received an intestinal transplant, so some T cells may come from the graft donor. Sample: PBMCs, taken roughly 29 days after intestinal transplant. The chain joins TRBV11-2 to TRBJ2-3, with TRBD2 matching 8 bases. The CDR3 loop reads CASSPRLASTDTQYF. Written as DNA, the CDR3 is TGTGCCAGCAGCCCAAGACTAGCGTCCACAGATACGCAGTATTTT.